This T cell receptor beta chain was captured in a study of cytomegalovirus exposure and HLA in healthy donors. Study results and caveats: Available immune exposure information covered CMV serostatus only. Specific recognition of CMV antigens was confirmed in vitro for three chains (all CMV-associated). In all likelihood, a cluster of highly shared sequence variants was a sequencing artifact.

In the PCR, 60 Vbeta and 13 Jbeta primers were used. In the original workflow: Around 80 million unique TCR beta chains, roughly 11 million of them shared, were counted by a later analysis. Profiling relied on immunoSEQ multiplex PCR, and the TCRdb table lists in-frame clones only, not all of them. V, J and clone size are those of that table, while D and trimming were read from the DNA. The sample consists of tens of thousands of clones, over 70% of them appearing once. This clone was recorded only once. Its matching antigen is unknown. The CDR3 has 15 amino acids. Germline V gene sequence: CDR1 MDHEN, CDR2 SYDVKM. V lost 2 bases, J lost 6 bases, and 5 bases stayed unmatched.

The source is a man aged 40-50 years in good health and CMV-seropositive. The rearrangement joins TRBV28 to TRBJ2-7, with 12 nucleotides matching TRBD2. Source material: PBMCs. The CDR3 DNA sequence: TGTGCCAGCAGTTTAAGACTAGCGGGAGCTCCCGAGCAGTACTTC. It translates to CASSLRLAGAPEQYF. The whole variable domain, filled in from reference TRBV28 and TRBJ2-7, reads DVKVTQSSRYLVKRTGEKVFLECVQDMDHENMFWYRQDPGLGLRLIYFSYDVKMKEKGDIPEGYSVSREKKERFSLILESASTNQTSMYLCASSLRLAGAPEQYFGPGTRLTVT.